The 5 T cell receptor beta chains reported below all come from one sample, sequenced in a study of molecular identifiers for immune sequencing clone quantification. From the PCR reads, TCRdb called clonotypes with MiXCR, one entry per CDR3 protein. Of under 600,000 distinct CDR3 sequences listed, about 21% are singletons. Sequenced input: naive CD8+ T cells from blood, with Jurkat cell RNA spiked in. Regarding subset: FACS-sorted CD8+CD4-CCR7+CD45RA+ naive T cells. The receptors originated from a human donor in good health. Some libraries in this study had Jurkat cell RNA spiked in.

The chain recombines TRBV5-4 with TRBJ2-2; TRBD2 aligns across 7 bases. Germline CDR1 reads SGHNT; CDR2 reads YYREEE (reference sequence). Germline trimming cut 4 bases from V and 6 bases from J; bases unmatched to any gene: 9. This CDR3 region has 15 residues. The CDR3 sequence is CASSPYTTSPGELFF. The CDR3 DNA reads TGTGCCAGCAGCCCCTATACGACTAGCCCCGGGGAGCTGTTTTTT. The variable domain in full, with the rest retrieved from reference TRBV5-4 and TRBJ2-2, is ETGVTQSPTHLIKTRGQQVTLRCSSQSGHNTVSWYQQALGQGPQFIFQYYREEENGRGNFPPRFSGLQFPNYSSELNVNALELDDSALYLCASSPYTTSPGELFFGEGSRLTVL.

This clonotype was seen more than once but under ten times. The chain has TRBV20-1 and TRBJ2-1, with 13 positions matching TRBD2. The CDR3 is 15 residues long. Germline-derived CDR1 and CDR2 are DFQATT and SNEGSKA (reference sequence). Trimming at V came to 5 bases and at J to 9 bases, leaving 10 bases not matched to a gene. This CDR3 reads CSADPGTSGVIEQFF. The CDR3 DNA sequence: TGCAGTGCTGACCCCGGGACTAGCGGGGTCATTGAGCAGTTCTTC.

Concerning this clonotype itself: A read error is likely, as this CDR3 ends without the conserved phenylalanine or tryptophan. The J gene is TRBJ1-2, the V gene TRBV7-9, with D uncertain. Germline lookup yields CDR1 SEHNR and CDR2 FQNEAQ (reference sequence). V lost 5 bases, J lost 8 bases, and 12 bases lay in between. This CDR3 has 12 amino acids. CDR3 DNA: TGTGCCAGCAGCACCTTTGTTGCCGGCTACACCCTC. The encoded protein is CASSTFVAGYTL.

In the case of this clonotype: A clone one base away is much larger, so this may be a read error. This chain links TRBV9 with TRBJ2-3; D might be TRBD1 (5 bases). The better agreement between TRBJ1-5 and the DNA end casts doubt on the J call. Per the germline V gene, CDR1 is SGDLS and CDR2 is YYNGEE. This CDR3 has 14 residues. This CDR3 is CASSVEGKIDTQHF. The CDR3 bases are TGTGCCAGCAGCGTAGAGGGGAAGATAGATACGCAGCATTTT.

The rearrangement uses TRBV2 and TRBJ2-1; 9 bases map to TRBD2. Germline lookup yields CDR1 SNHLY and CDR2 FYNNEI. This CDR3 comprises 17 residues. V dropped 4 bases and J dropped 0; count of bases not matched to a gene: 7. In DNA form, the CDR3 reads TGTGCCAGCAGTGCCCCGGGACTAGCTGACTCCTACAATGAGCAGTTCTTC. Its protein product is CASSAPGLADSYNEQFF.